This T cell receptor (beta chain) was recovered during a study of cytomegalovirus exposure and HLA in healthy donors. The CDR3 loop spans 14 amino acids. Germline V CDR1 and CDR2: SGHRS, YFSETQ. V was trimmed by 4 bases and J by 8 bases, leaving 15 bases between them. PCR involved 60 Vbeta and 13 Jbeta primers. Here immunoSEQ multiplex PCR was the method, and the copy in TCRdb shows in-frame clones only, minus some. The table records 95,000 to 150,000 clones, 66% of them present only once. The receptor's source is a man aged 18 to 35 in good health and CMV-seronegative. What was sequenced was PBMCs. The chain links TRBV5-1 to TRBJ2-2; possible D gene TRBD2, 5 bases. The DNA for the CDR3 is TGCGCCAGCAGCATGAGGCTGACTACGGGGGAGCTGTTTTTT. This codes for CASSMRLTTGELFF.